The entry below describes one TCR beta chain. The target antigen is unknown. Each patient with chemo-refractory metastatic non-small-cell lung cancer was treated with focal radiation plus CTLA-4 blockade using ipilimumab. The data originate from a study of radiotherapy plus CTLA-4 blockade in lung cancer. Across the whole study: Overall, approximately 18% of patients showed an objective response, while 31% attained disease control. Study conclusions and caveats: The study found tumor-derived TCR clones expanded in blood after radiotherapy plus ipilimumab.

Using immunoSEQ multiplex PCR, the repertoire was profiled, and TCRdb retains in-frame clones only, with some absent. The profile shows 13,000 to 15,000 clones, around 87% of them singletons. The sample here was peripheral blood, taken from a patient treated with radiotherapy plus ipilimumab. The source is a human donor with non-small cell lung cancer that progressed on radiotherapy plus ipilimumab. Some clones in this sample may be carry-over from other donors' samples.

The DNA of the CDR3 is TGCAGCGTTGTTAGCGGCAGCTCCTACAATGAGCAGTTCTTC. Amino acid sequence: CSVVSGSSYNEQFF. V usage is TRBV29-1 and J usage is TRBJ2-1, with D possibly TRBD2 on 6 matching bases. V lost 4 bases and J lost 0, with 10 bases in between. The CDR3 is 14 amino acids. Germline V gives CDR1 SQVTM, CDR2 ANQGSEA.